The source of this T cell receptor beta chain is a study of OX40 agonist ivuxolimab in advanced cancers. Looking at the study overall: Males comprised 70% to 85% of the group, whose mean age was around 62 years (range about 20 to 85). Two cutaneous melanoma patients and one hepatocellular carcinoma patient, three in all, had partial responses.

Germline V lookup: CDR1 MGHRA, CDR2 YSYEKL. Trimming took 0 bases from V and 11 from J; bases not matched to a gene: 8. The CDR3 sequence is 14 residues long. Assay used: immunoSEQ multiplex PCR; TCRdb lists only in-frame clones, some missing. The sample has tens of thousands of clones, about nine tenths seen once; the top ten hold 0.55% to 0.7%. This clone has just a few counts. Autoimmune disease history or systemic immunosuppression was exclusionary. The rearrangement joins TRBV4-1 to TRBJ1-1; TRBD1 aligns across 8 bases. The receptor's source is an adult with an advanced solid tumor such as melanoma, head and neck, liver or kidney cancer. This specimen was CD4+ or CD8+ T cells sorted from blood, taken in a trial of the OX40 agonist ivuxolimab. CDR3 sequence: CASSQEVTGAKAFF. The CDR3 coding sequence is TGCGCCAGCAGCCAAGAAGTGACAGGGGCTAAGGCTTTCTTT.